Reported below is one T cell receptor (beta chain). Its antigen remains unknown. The V and J ends lost 4 bases and 0 bases, in that order; junction bases with no gene match: 17. CDR3 length: 19 amino acids. Germline CDR1 and CDR2: SGHRS and YFSETQ. This record belongs to a study of shared clonotypes between healthy human individuals. Study-wide background: Each donor's CD4 naive and CD4 memory cells filled three plates apiece, CD8 naive two, and CD8 memory one.

Splitting of CD4+ cells produced CD45RA+ naive and CD45RA-negative memory subsets. Study outcomes and limitations: Non-shared clonotypes had lower generation probabilities than those shared by all four donors.

Per sorted-subset replicate PCR, input was approximately 0.2 ug DNA, representing roughly 29,000 T cell genomes. The assay was immunoSEQ multiplex PCR, and TCRdb's table has in-frame clones only and misses some. The data hold around 1,000,000 clones, with roughly 77% observed a single time. This clonotype was obtained from a man aged 18 to 30 in good health. Some clones in this sample may be carry-over from other donors' samples. The chain has TRBV5-1 and TRBJ2-7; the match to TRBD2 covers 9 bases. The sequencing input was memory CD4+ T cells from PBMCs. Subset noted: CD45RA-negative fraction. The CDR3 region is CASSPGHLGLAPYSYEQYF. The CDR3 DNA sequence: TGCGCCAGCAGCCCGGGACACTTAGGACTAGCGCCATACTCCTACGAGCAGTACTTC.